This TCR beta chain was retrieved from a study of OX40 agonist ivuxolimab in advanced cancers. For the study in its entirety: Ivuxolimab was a fully human IgG2 agonistic monoclonal antibody targeting the costimulatory receptor OX40 (CD134). Partial responses occurred in three dose-escalation patients, of whom one had hepatocellular carcinoma and two had cutaneous melanoma. Patients were allowed to have had prior anti-PD-1, anti-PD-L1 or anti-CTLA-4 therapy, and 30% to 50% of the dose-escalation patients had previously received checkpoint inhibitors. The paper reports the monotherapy dose-escalation portion (N of about 50 patients) of the phase I ivuxolimab trial. Peripheral TCRbeta sequencing aimed to test whether ivuxolimab altered TCR sequence diversity and caused clonal T-cell expansion. The dose-escalation cohort was 82.7% male with a mean age of about 60 years, ranging from roughly 20 to 80. Intravenous ivuxolimab was administered to patients every 2 weeks at six dose levels: 0.01, 0.1, 0.3, 1.5, 3 and 10 mg/kg. Of the approximately 53 patients in dose escalation, about 20 had hepatocellular carcinoma, around 15 had melanoma, 9 had renal cell carcinoma and 9 had head and neck cancer. What the work shows at the level of the full study, not this receptor alone: Low levels of normalized T-cell clonal expansion were also seen in some patients who did not respond. In partial responders in the 0.1-3.0 mg/kg groups, normalized peripheral clonal expansion was found to be among the lowest, especially among CD8+ T cells. The antigen specificity of the peripheral T cells that underwent clonal expansion was not determined. After ivuxolimab, more expanded clones were found on average in CD8+ T cells than in CD4+ T cells. At doses of 0.1 to 3.0 mg/kg, clonal expansion of both CD4+ and CD8+ T cells in blood was seen between baseline and week 6.

Patients with a history of autoimmune disease or receiving systemic immunosuppression were excluded from the trial. Peripheral blood for TCR sequencing was collected from all dose cohorts at baseline, on cycle 4 day 1, and on cycle 7 day 1. Samples were obtained from an open-label, multicenter, first-in-human phase I dose-escalation trial of ivuxolimab. Adults with locally advanced or metastatic melanoma, renal cell carcinoma, hepatocellular carcinoma or head and neck squamous cell carcinoma were enrolled in the trial. CD4+ and CD8+ T cells were sorted separately from peripheral blood before TCR sequencing. V is pruned by 4 bases and J by 8 bases, leaving 12 bases of the junction without a gene match. The CDR1 and CDR2 encoded by the germline V gene (reference sequence) are SEHNR and FQNEAQ. From its cysteine to its phenylalanine, the CDR3 spans 16 amino acids. The sequence is cut down to CDR3 DNA, 48 bases in frame from base 1.

Genomic DNA was extracted from sorted cells for sequencing of the TCRbeta CDR3 region. The immunoSEQ Assay was used for sequencing of TCRbeta CDR3 regions. Imported from immuneACCESS, the table was reduced by TCRdb to in-frame sequences with V and J called. These copies leave out some clones; in studies compared against another copy, an unresolved V gene accounts for under half, and the cause of the remainder is not known. The sample profile shows some 50,000 clones; 90% to 95% of them were found once. Roughly 5% of the sample is in the top ten clones. This clone was observed once. No antigen is known for it. No much larger clone exists at a distance of one base, and base qualities are not known.

This material consisted of CD4+ or CD8+ T cells sorted from blood, taken in a trial of the OX40 agonist ivuxolimab. The receptor's source is an adult with an advanced solid tumor such as melanoma, head and neck, liver or kidney cancer. The sequence links TRBV7-9 to TRBJ2-2; TRBD1 fits 8 bases in the junction. The DNA sequence follows: TGTGCCAGCAGCTGGCCGTGGGCAGGGGGCATTGGGGAGCTGTTTTTT. Its protein is CASSWPWAGGIGELFF.